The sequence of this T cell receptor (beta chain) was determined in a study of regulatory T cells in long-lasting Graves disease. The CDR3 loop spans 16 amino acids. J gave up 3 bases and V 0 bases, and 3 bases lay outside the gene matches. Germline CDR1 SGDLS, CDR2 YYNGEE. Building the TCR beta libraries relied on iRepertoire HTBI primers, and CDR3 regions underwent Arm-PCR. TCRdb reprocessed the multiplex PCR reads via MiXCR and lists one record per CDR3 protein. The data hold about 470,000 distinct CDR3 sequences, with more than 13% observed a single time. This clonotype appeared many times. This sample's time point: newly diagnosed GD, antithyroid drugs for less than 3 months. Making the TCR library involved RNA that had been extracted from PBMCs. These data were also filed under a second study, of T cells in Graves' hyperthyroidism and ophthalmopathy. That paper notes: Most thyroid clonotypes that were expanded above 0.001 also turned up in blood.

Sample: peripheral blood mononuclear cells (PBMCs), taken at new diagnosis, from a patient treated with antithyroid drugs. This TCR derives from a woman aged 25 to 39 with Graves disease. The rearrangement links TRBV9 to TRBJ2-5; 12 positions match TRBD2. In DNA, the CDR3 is TGTGCCAGCAGCGTAGGACTAGCGGGAGTGGAAGAGACCCAGTACTTC. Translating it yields CASSVGLAGVEETQYF.